These 22 T cell receptor beta chains share one sample of origin, sequenced in a study of T cells in Graves' hyperthyroidism and ophthalmopathy. Researchers amplified the TCR beta CDR3 regions from RNA transcripts. The TCR CDR3 first-round RT-PCR relied on the HTBI primer set. One entry per CDR3 protein results from TCRdb running MiXCR on the multiplex PCR reads. The sample yields about 340,000 distinct CDR3 sequences, around a fifth seen once. The specimen sequenced was blood. The origin of the receptors is a woman aged 45-65 years with Graves' hyperthyroidism.

This clonotype occurred once. The rearrangement uses TRBV4-1 and TRBJ1-4, with D perhaps TRBD1 (5 bases). CDR3 length: 13 amino acids. The germline CDR1 and CDR2 sequences are MGHRA and YSYEKL. V lost 6 bases and J 4 bases, leaving 9 bases between the germline ends. The CDR3 region is CASSLTDNEKLFF. Here the CDR3 DNA reads TGCGCCAGCAGTTTGACAGATAATGAAAAACTGTTTTTT.

Ten or more counts support this clonotype. The chain carries TRBV12-5 and TRBJ2-1; a possible D gene is TRBD1 (5 bases). The CDR3 runs 13 residues. V shed 5 bases and J shed 5 bases, with 10 bases lying between them. Germline V gene data show CDR1 as LGHNT and CDR2 as FRNRAP. The CDR3 DNA is TGTGCTAGTGGTCTCCAGGGTAACAATGAGCAGTTCTTC. Protein sequence: CASGLQGNNEQFF.

This clonotype was seen many times. The rearrangement links TRBV7-3 to TRBJ2-3, with D possibly TRBD2 on 6 matching bases. The V end was cut by 5 bases, the J end by 2 bases, with 14 bases between. CDR1 and CDR2 from the germline V gene are SGHTA and FQGTGA. The CDR3 spans 15 residues. The CDR3 DNA reads TGTGCCAGCAGCCGTGCGGGACTTAACACAGATACGCAGTATTTT. Residues: CASSRAGLNTDTQYF.

The chain recombines TRBV7-2 with TRBJ2-4; D is perhaps TRBD2 (7 bases). CDR3 length: 15 amino acids. The germline CDR1 and CDR2 sequences are SGHTA and FQGNSA. Trimming took off 5 bases at V and 5 bases at J, with 16 bases between the two ends. Here the CDR3 DNA reads TGTGCCAGCAGCAGGGGGGGCGCTAGGGAAAACATTCAGTACTTC. It encodes CASSRGGARENIQYF. The whole variable domain, remainder taken from reference TRBV7-2 and TRBJ2-4, is GAGVSQSPSNKVTEKGKDVELRCDPISGHTALYWYRQSLGQGLEFLIYFQGNSAPDKSGLPSDRFSAERTGGSVSTLTIQRTQQEDSAVYLCASSRGGARENIQYFGAGTRLSVL.

This clonotype appeared many times. This rearrangement joins TRBV19 to TRBJ2-1; weak D call: TRBD2 (5 bases). Trimming cost V 3 bases and J 6 bases, with 9 bases left between them. This CDR3 comprises 13 residues. From germline, CDR1 is LNHDA and CDR2 SQIVND (reference sequence). The CDR3 is CASSIEAANEQFF. The CDR3 DNA reads as TGTGCCAGTAGTATTGAAGCGGCCAATGAGCAGTTCTTC.

This clonotype was counted between two and nine times. The rearrangement joins TRBV28 to TRBJ2-7; 12 nucleotides agree with TRBD2. The CDR3 is 16 residues long. Trimming cost V 6 bases and J 5 bases; bases outside gene matches: 11. The germline CDR1 and CDR2 sequences are MDHEN and SYDVKM. CDR3 sequence reads: CASSPTSGGKMNEQYF. The CDR3 nucleotides are TGTGCCAGCAGCCCAACTAGCGGGGGGAAGATGAACGAGCAGTACTTC.

This sequence joins TRBV7-3 and TRBJ2-1; TRBD2 agrees at 9 bases. The V and J ends lost 8 bases and 5 bases, in that order; junction bases with no gene match: 13. There are 16 residues in the CDR3. The germline V gene encodes CDR1 SGHTA and CDR2 FQGTGA. CDR3 in amino acids: CASPPWTSVYHNEQFF. CDR3 nucleotides: TGTGCCAGCCCCCCGTGGACTAGCGTCTACCACAATGAGCAGTTCTTC.

This clonotype has ten or more counts. As DNA, the CDR3 is TGTGCCAGCAGCGTAGAGGGACTAGCGGGCTACGAGCAGTACTTC. As protein: CASSVEGLAGYEQYF. V and J are TRBV9 and TRBJ2-7; 12 positions match TRBD2. Germline lookup yields CDR1 SGDLS and CDR2 YYNGEE. Trimming removed 0 bases from V and 3 bases from J; junction bases left unmatched: 1. The CDR3 contains 15 residues.

This chain connects TRBV3-1 to TRBJ1-3, with D maybe TRBD1 (6 bases). Germline CDR1 and CDR2: LGHDT and YNNKEL (reference sequence). V lost 1 base to trimming and J lost 3 bases, with 16 bases between them. The CDR3 covers 17 residues. CDR3 protein: CASSQVRRQGSGNTIYF. For the CDR3, the DNA is TGTGCCAGCAGCCAAGTCCGGAGGCAGGGGAGTGGAAACACCATATATTTT.

The chain has TRBV2 and TRBJ1-6; D is uncertain. CDR3 length: 16 residues. From germline, CDR1 is SNHLY and CDR2 FYNNEI. V was clipped by 5 bases and J by 0 bases, with 11 bases between them. The DNA for the CDR3 is TGTGCCAGCAGTCCAGAGTCGAGCTCCTATAATTCACCCCTCCACTTT. Its protein is CASSPESSSYNSPLHF.

This clonotype was seen more than once but under ten times. The chain joins TRBV18 to TRBJ1-1; D gene ambiguous. The V end was cut by 3 bases, the J end by 3 bases, with 5 bases between. This CDR3 region has 12 residues. Germline CDR1 and CDR2: KGHSH and LQKENI. This CDR3 reads CASSPKDTEAFF. The CDR3 DNA follows: TGTGCCAGCTCACCTAAGGACACTGAAGCTTTCTTT. Supplemented by reference TRBV18 and TRBJ1-1, the full variable domain reads NAGVMQNPRHLVRRRGQEARLRCSPMKGHSHVYWYRQLPEEGLKFMVYLQKENIIDESGMPKERFSAEFPKEGPSILRIQQVVRGDSAAYFCASSPKDTEAFFGQGTRLTVV.

The chain couples TRBV6-1 to TRBJ2-7; unclear D gene. Per germline, CDR1 MNHNS and CDR2 SASEGT. This CDR3 is built from 13 residues. V lost 10 bases and J 2 bases, leaving 15 bases between the germline ends. The CDR3: CATGRPSTYEQYF. DNA of the CDR3: TGTGCCACCGGGCGACCAAGCACCTACGAGCAGTACTTC.

The table lists this clonotype with many counts. The gene calls are TRBV20-1 and TRBJ2-5, with 12 positions matching TRBD2. The CDR3 is made up of 15 amino acids. V gave up 4 bases and J gave up 5 bases; unmatched junction bases: 8. Germline CDR1 reads DFQATT; CDR2 reads SNEGSKA (reference sequence). This CDR3 is CSAKGLAGSRETQYF. The CDR3 DNA reads as TGCAGTGCTAAAGGACTAGCGGGGAGTCGGGAGACCCAGTACTTC.

This clonotype was found many times. The chain carries TRBV2 and TRBJ1-5; no reliable D call. In germline, CDR1 is SNHLY, CDR2 FYNNEI. The CDR3 has 14 residues. V shed 6 bases and J shed 0 bases, with 9 bases lying between them. The DNA for the CDR3 is TGTGCCAGCAGAGCTGCTGGTAGCAATCAGCCCCAGCATTTT. It codes for CASRAAGSNQPQHF. The full variable domain, completed using reference TRBV2 and TRBJ1-5, is EPEVTQTPSHQVTQMGQEVILRCVPISNHLYFYWYRQILGQKVEFLVSFYNNEISEKSEIFDDQFSVERPDGSNFTLKIRSTKLEDSAMYFCASRAAGSNQPQHFGDGTRLSIL.

As for this clonotype: One base away lies a much larger clone, so this may be a sequencing read error. J is TRBJ2-1 and V is TRBV2; 7 bases are a match to TRBD1. The J call could be wrong; TRBJ2-7 is a better fit for the DNA end. CDR1 is SNHLY, CDR2 FYNNEI, per germline. This CDR3 spans 14 amino acids. CDR3 protein: CASSPGQTYNEQYF. As DNA, the CDR3 is TGTGCCAGCAGTCCGGGACAGACCTACAATGAGCAGTACTTC.

This clonotype has more than one count but fewer than ten. The chain couples TRBV7-9 to TRBJ1-1, with D maybe TRBD1 (6 bases). This CDR3 contains 12 residues. Germline values: CDR1 SEHNR, CDR2 FQNEAQ (reference sequence). Trimming removed 5 bases from V and 11 bases from J, with 15 bases in between. The CDR3: CASSITGIGAFF. As DNA, the CDR3 is TGTGCCAGCAGCATAACAGGGATTGGCGCTTTCTTT. Drawing the rest from reference TRBV7-9 and TRBJ1-1, the complete variable domain is DTGVSQNPRHKITKRGQNVTFRCDPISEHNRLYWYRQTLGQGPEFLTYFQNEAQLEKSRLLSDRFSAERPKGSFSTLEIQRTEQGDSAMYLCASSITGIGAFFGQGTRLTVV.

This clonotype was counted a single time. DNA of the CDR3: TGTGCCAGCAGCGTCAACCCGGCGAGAGACACAGATACGCAGTATTTT. Its translation is CASSVNPARDTDTQYF. The gene calls are TRBV9 and TRBJ2-3, with D unresolved. V was clipped by 2 bases and J by 2 bases, with 15 bases between them. The CDR3 length is 16 residues. Looked up from germline, CDR1 is SGDLS and CDR2 is YYNGEE.

This chain uses TRBV9 with TRBJ1-2; 9 bases are shared with TRBD1. The V gene end was trimmed by 3 bases and the J gene end by 3 bases; junction bases not matched to a gene: 3. The V gene's germline CDR1 is SGDLS and CDR2 YYNGEE. There are 14 residues in the CDR3. CDR3 nucleotide sequence: TGTGCCAGCAGCGCGGACAGGGGCGACTATGGCTACACCTTC. Translating it yields CASSADRGDYGYTF.

The gene calls are TRBV20-1 and TRBJ2-7, with 11 bases lining up with TRBD1. The CDR3 totals 16 residues. CDR1 DFQATT and CDR2 SNEGSKA come from the germline V gene (reference sequence). V was clipped by 3 bases and J by 7 bases; unmatched bases: 14. The CDR3 sequence is CSASGAGQGAEEEQYF. The DNA for the CDR3 is TGCAGTGCTAGTGGGGCCGGACAGGGGGCTGAAGAGGAGCAGTACTTC.

This clonotype was counted ten times or more. The chain employs TRBV6-2 or TRBV6-3 and TRBJ1-6; TRBD1 matches 8 bases. CDR3 length equals 16 residues. Trimming removed 7 bases from V and 2 bases from J; junction bases left unmatched: 7. Germline assignment: CDR1 MNHEY and CDR2 SVGEGT. CDR3 amino acids: CASTQGTGAYNSPLHF. DNA for the CDR3: TGTGCCAGCACCCAAGGGACAGGTGCCTATAATTCACCCCTCCACTTT.

This clonotype was counted at least ten times. The chain joins TRBV10-1 to TRBJ2-7, with D possibly matching TRBD1 (5 bases). The CDR3 consists of 15 residues. V gave up 5 bases and J gave up 3 bases, with 17 bases separating them. Germline V CDR1 and CDR2: WNHNN, SYGVQD (reference sequence). CDR3 protein: CASSSFTKGVYEQYF. CDR3 DNA: TGCGCCAGCAGTTCCTTCACGAAAGGGGTCTACGAGCAGTACTTC.

This clonotype occurred many times. This chain joins TRBV5-1 and TRBJ2-7; TRBD2 matches 11 bases. The CDR3 is 14 residues long. The germline gives CDR1 SGHRS, CDR2 YFSETQ. The trim removed 4 bases at V and 4 bases at J, leaving 4 bases unmatched. This CDR3 is CASSGGTSGYEQYF. The CDR3 DNA reads TGCGCCAGCAGCGGCGGGACTAGCGGATACGAGCAGTACTTC.